The 15 T cell receptor beta chains below were found in one sample sequenced in a study of blood T cell repertoires in COVID-19. Repertoires were generated with immunoSEQ multiplex PCR, while TCRdb's copy carries only in-frame clones and drops some. The sample carries about 200,000 clones, less than 85% recorded once. The specimen was PBMCs or T cells enriched from blood (not recorded which). The source of these receptors is a woman aged 60 to 75 with acute COVID-19.

The rearrangement joins TRBV9 to TRBJ2-7; 8 nucleotides agree with TRBD1. Trimming cost V 0 bases and J 2 bases; bases outside gene matches: 19. Looked up from germline, CDR1 is SGDLS and CDR2 is YYNGEE. This CDR3 comprises 20 residues. CDR3 residues: CASSVVVPNSIRDRTYEQYF. Here the CDR3 DNA reads TGTGCCAGCAGCGTAGTAGTCCCCAATTCGATCCGGGACAGGACCTACGAGCAGTACTTC.

V is TRBV20-1 and J is TRBJ2-5, with 7 bases lining up with TRBD2. V was pared by 3 bases and J by 4 bases, with 8 bases of the junction left unmatched. CDR1 and CDR2 (germline): DFQATT, SNEGSKA (reference sequence). This CDR3 is 14 amino acids long. As DNA, the CDR3 is TGCAGTGCTAGTGCTGCGGGAGCTGGAGAGACCCAGTACTTC. Translating it yields CSASAAGAGETQYF.

The chain is built from TRBV18 and TRBJ1-6; D gene unclear. In germline, CDR1 is KGHSH, CDR2 LQKENI. Trimming took 1 base from V and 5 from J, leaving 12 bases between them. This CDR3 region has 16 residues. CDR3 sequence reads: CASSPLSSRDNSPLHF. DNA for the CDR3: TGTGCCAGCTCACCACTCTCATCGCGGGATAATTCACCCCTCCACTTT.

The chain combines TRBV11-2 with TRBJ2-7; 8 bases match TRBD1. The CDR3 runs to 16 residues. The J segment lost 2 bases and the V segment lost 2 bases, leaving 8 bases of the junction unmatched. CDR1 and CDR2 from the germline V gene are SGHAT and FQNNGV. Here the CDR3 DNA reads TGTGCCAGCAGCTTACGACAGGGGCAGTCGGCCTACGAGCAGTACTTC. Protein: CASSLRQGQSAYEQYF.

This clone has only one observation. The V and J genes are TRBV3-1 (or the pseudogene TRBV3-2) and TRBJ1-2; the D is unclear. Germline CDR1 and CDR2: LGHDT and YNNKEL (reference sequence). This CDR3 spans 13 amino acids. V shed 4 bases and J shed 4 bases, with 10 bases lying between them. The CDR3 DNA reads as TGTGCCAGCAGCCCCCACGGCGGCTATGGCTACACCTTC. Amino acid sequence: CASSPHGGYGYTF.

V and J are TRBV6-6 and TRBJ2-1, with TRBD1 as a possible D gene (6 bases). The CDR3 has 16 amino acids. V shed 0 bases and J shed 7 bases, with 16 bases lying between them. The germline V gene encodes CDR1 MNHNY and CDR2 SVGAGI (reference sequence). The CDR3, as DNA: TGTGCCAGCAGTTACTCGAGTAAACAGGGTGGAAATGAGCAGTTCTTC. This gives the protein CASSYSSKQGGNEQFF.

The DNA for the CDR3 is TGTGCCAGCAGTTACTCGCCAGTCGCCTTGGAGCAGTACTTC. Its translation: CASSYSPVALEQYF. The chain combines TRBV6-5 with TRBJ2-7; D gene unclear. The CDR3 extends over 14 amino acids. Germline values: CDR1 MNHEY, CDR2 SVGAGI. The V and J ends lost 0 bases and 7 bases respectively, with 13 bases between them.

J is TRBJ1-1 and V is TRBV6-5, with 8 positions matching TRBD1. CDR1 MNHEY and CDR2 SVGAGI come from the germline V gene. CDR3 length: 16 amino acids. J was trimmed by 5 bases and V by 0 bases; bases with no gene match: 8. CDR3 residues: CASSYSKQGAQTEAFF. The CDR3 DNA follows: TGTGCCAGCAGTTACTCGAAGCAGGGGGCGCAAACTGAAGCTTTCTTT.

Regarding this clone: The sample holds other DNA sequences that translate to the same CDR3. This chain uses TRBV6-5 with TRBJ1-2; a weak D match, TRBD1 (5 bases). V dropped 2 bases and J dropped 8 bases, with 9 bases sitting between them. The CDR3 extends over 12 amino acids. The germline gives CDR1 MNHEY, CDR2 SVGAGI. Here the CDR3 reads CASSYLRGGYTF. The CDR3 DNA is TGTGCCAGCAGTTACCTAAGGGGAGGCTACACCTTC.

The chain couples TRBV5-1 to TRBJ2-7, with TRBD2 identical over 13 bases. The CDR3 contains 19 residues. The J segment lost 7 bases and the V segment lost 3 bases, leaving 19 bases of the junction unmatched. CDR1 and CDR2 from the germline V gene are SGHRS and YFSETQ. The CDR3 protein is CASSSGLAGVGGRYEEQYF. DNA for the CDR3: TGCGCCAGCAGCTCAGGACTAGCGGGAGTAGGGGGGCGATACGAGGAGCAGTACTTC.

The V and J genes are TRBV30 and TRBJ2-7; a possible D gene is TRBD1 (6 bases). The CDR3 totals 12 residues. Per the germline V gene, CDR1 is GTSNPN and CDR2 is SVGIG (reference sequence). The V end was cut by 7 bases, the J end by 3 bases, with 13 bases between. The CDR3 DNA sequence: TGTGCCTCCGGGACACAGAGCTACGAGCAGTACTTC. Protein product: CASGTQSYEQYF.

The V and J genes are TRBV18 and TRBJ2-4, with D tentatively TRBD2 (6 bases). Germline V gene lookup returns CDR1 KGHSH and CDR2 LQKENI. The CDR3 is 17 residues long. V lost 5 bases and J lost 0, with 17 bases in between. In DNA form, the CDR3 reads TGTGCCAGCTCAATTACGAGCTCGGGACTAGCCAAAAACATTCAGTACTTC. Its translation is CASSITSSGLAKNIQYF.

This rearrangement joins TRBV11-2 to TRBJ2-2, with D possibly being TRBD2 (5 bases). Germline V gene data show CDR1 as SGHAT and CDR2 as FQNNGV. The CDR3 has 15 amino acids. The ends were cut back, 6 bases at V and 1 base at J, with 12 bases in the middle. The CDR3: CASREVLGNTGELFF. The CDR3 DNA is TGTGCCAGCAGGGAGGTTCTTGGGAACACCGGGGAGCTGTTTTTT.

The CDR3 DNA sequence: TGTGCCACCAGTGATTTTAACAGGGTGGCCGGGGAGCTGTTTTTT. Its translation is CATSDFNRVAGELFF. This rearrangement joins TRBV24-1 to TRBJ2-2, with D perhaps TRBD1 (6 bases). The CDR3 has 15 amino acids. Per germline, CDR1 KGHDR and CDR2 SFDVKD. V shed 1 base and J shed 6 bases, with 11 bases lying between them.

V usage is TRBV6-5 and J usage is TRBJ2-1; maybe TRBD2 (7 bases). The CDR3 length is 15 residues. Trimming cost V 4 bases and J 5 bases, with 15 bases left between them. Germline CDR1 and CDR2: MNHEY and SVGAGI. The CDR3: CASSSLGGGNNEQFF. The CDR3 nucleotides are TGTGCCAGCAGTTCCCTAGGGGGGGGTAACAATGAGCAGTTCTTC.